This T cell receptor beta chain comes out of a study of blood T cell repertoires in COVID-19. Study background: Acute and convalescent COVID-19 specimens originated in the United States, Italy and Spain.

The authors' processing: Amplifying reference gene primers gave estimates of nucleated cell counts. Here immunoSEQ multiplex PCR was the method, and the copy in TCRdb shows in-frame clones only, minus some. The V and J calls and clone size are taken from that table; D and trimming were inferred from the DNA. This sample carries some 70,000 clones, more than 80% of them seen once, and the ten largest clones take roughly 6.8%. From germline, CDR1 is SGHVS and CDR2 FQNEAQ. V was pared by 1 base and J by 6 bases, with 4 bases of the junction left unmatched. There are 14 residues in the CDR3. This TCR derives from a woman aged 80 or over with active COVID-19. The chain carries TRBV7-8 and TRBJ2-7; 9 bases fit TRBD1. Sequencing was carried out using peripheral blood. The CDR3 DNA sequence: TGTGCCAGCAGCTTAGGGACAGGGGAAGGCGAGCAGTACTTC. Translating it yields CASSLGTGEGEQYF.